These T cell receptor beta chains were read from a single sample in a study of neurological immune-mediated disorders. A single record per CDR3 protein comes from TCRdb applying MiXCR to the 5' RACE reads. In the table there are over 45,000 distinct CDR3 sequences, 20% to 30% of which are singletons. Material for sequencing was PBMCs. The receptors shown here come from a woman aged 65 to 85 in good health. The conserved cysteine and the conserved F or W are not part of the CDR3 here. The size entry is marked missing in some rows and otherwise reads once, few, many or a size class.

len	v_gene	abundance	j_gene	CDR3aa
13	TRBV4-2	.	TRBJ2-3	GSSQARGSTDTQY
16	TRBV30	.	TRBJ2-6	AWSGDISHFSGANVLT
11	TRBV5-1	many	TRBJ2-1	ASSAVQYNEQF
12	TRBV5-1	many	TRBJ2-2	ASSLDLVAGELF
14	TRBV4-3	few	TRBJ2-5	ASSQAPGLFQETQY
11	TRBV5-1	many	TRBJ1-1	ASSLGGNTEAF
11	TRBV6-5	few	TRBJ2-4	ASNQRAGTIQY
11	TRBV15	many	TRBJ1-2	ATSGGDLYGYT
14	TRBV18	.	TRBJ1-1	ASSPSRKGAGTEAF
11	TRBV6-5	many	TRBJ1-5	ASSYSRVQPQH
13	TRBV7-2	few	TRBJ1-6	ASSLGTGFPSPLH
13	TRBV5-1	.	TRBJ2-7	ASSLAGGWGYEQY
12	TRBV29-1	many	TRBJ1-2	SVEDEAERYGYT
14	TRBV9	many	TRBJ1-3	ASSVNPAYSGNTIY
12	TRBV7-2	.	TRBJ2-7	ASSLVGGQREQY
10	TRBV25-1	many	TRBJ1-1	ASRSVITEAF
13	TRBV18	.	TRBJ1-1	ASSRDSYPDTEAF
15	TRBV12-3/TRBV12-4	.	TRBJ2-2	ASSLRVVVTGAGELF
12	TRBV6-5	many	TRBJ2-1	ASRQTSGRNEQF
13	TRBV5-1	.	TRBJ1-2	ASSLRQGSNYGYT
9	TRBV20-1	few	TRBJ2-5	SAAGSETQY
13	TRBV7-2	many	TRBJ2-3	ASSFRTGGTDTQY
12	TRBV5-1	many	TRBJ2-7	ASSTAGSSYEQY
14	TRBV5-1	many	TRBJ2-1	ASSLGLRSSYNEQF
11	TRBV5-1	many	TRBJ2-1	ASSRLPYNEQF
13	TRBV28	many	TRBJ2-7	ASLDAGQGAYEQY
14	TRBV5-1	many	TRBJ1-4	ASSLPQGGLNEKLF
11	TRBV20-1	many	TRBJ2-5	SARLAGMETQY
10	TRBV7-3	many	TRBJ2-5	ASSLYGGTQY
13	TRBV7-2	many	TRBJ2-7	ASSLVGTSAYEQY
16	TRBV7-2	.	TRBJ2-6	ASSLTAAVRSGANVLT
14	TRBV5-1	many	TRBJ2-3	ASSQERGLSTDTQY
14	TRBV7-9	many	TRBJ2-2	ASSLPGRSYTGELF
13	TRBV28	many	TRBJ2-4	ASSPGGDGKNIQY
10	TRBV20-1	once	TRBJ2-4	SACRQGDIQY
12	TRBV5-1	.	TRBJ2-3	ASSFNRGQDTQY
10	TRBV5-1	many	TRBJ1-2	ASSEDRLGYT
13	TRBV7-7	many	TRBJ2-1	ASSFGSGAYNEQF
16	TRBV20-1	many	TRBJ2-3	SATGRLLAGGFTDTQY
13	TRBV28	.	TRBJ2-3	ACSFMGSGQDTQY
13	TRBV29-1	many	TRBJ2-5	SALGLAGAMETQY
13	TRBV20-1	.	TRBJ2-5	SARGLAGVQETQY
11	TRBV5-5	.	TRBJ1-1	ASSRQDRWEGF
11	TRBV20-1	many	TRBJ2-7	SAAGTGRQEQY
12	TRBV29-1	many	TRBJ2-5	SYNRGAAQETQY
12	TRBV12-3/TRBV12-4	.	TRBJ1-1	ASSFGRSGTEAL
15	TRBV4-3	many	TRBJ2-1	ASSQDPARGTRNEQF
13	TRBV3-1	.	TRBJ2-2	ASSSDRANIGELF
13	TRBV20-1	many	TRBJ2-1	SASAVAGTYNEQF
14	TRBV28	many	TRBJ1-2	ASRLMGQGGFYGYT